Listed below are T cell receptor beta chains from one sample, sequenced in a study of control samples from healthy donors and cancer patients. Method: immunoSEQ multiplex PCR; TCRdb's copy keeps in-frame clones and lacks some. The sample has tens of thousands of clones, about 87% seen once. Sequencing was carried out using PBMCs. All receptors come from an older woman with head and neck cancer. CDR3s include the opening cysteine and the closing phenylalanine or tryptophan. A D gene is named only where the DNA matches it firmly. Only part of the rows carry a size: once, few, many, or a class if the clone is expanded.

clone size | D gene | J gene | V gene | CDR3 protein | CDR3 DNA
- | - | TRBJ1-4 | TRBV28 | CASRGNMGKLFF | TGTGCCTCCCGTGGGAATATGGGGAAACTGTTTTTT
- | TRBD2 | TRBJ2-7 | TRBV4-3 | CASSQDKAGDWTYEQYF | TGCGCCAGCAGCCAAGATAAAGCGGGGGATTGGACCTACGAGCAGTACTTC
- | TRBD1 | TRBJ2-2 | TRBV6-1 | CASSAGQGVNTGELFF | TGTGCCAGCAGTGCGGGGCAGGGGGTGAACACCGGGGAGCTGTTTTTT
- | - | TRBJ2-5 | TRBV12-3/TRBV12-4 | CASSPPGIATQYF | TGTGCCAGCAGTCCCCCGGGCATAGCTACCCAGTACTTC
- | - | TRBJ1-4 | TRBV4-3 | CASSQDWTSYEKLFF | TGCGCCAGCAGCCAAGACTGGACAAGTTATGAAAAACTGTTTTTT
few | TRBD1 | TRBJ1-5 | TRBV6-1 | CASSDPTGVFGQPQHF | TGTGCCAGCAGTGACCCTACAGGGGTGTTCGGTCAGCCCCAGCATTTT
- | - | TRBJ1-1 | TRBV5-4 | CASSFTKGNTEAFF | TGTGCCAGCAGCTTCACCAAAGGGAACACTGAAGCTTTCTTT
- | TRBD1 | TRBJ1-3 | TRBV5-4 | CASNRQGAGNTIYF | TGTGCCAGCAACAGACAGGGGGCTGGAAACACCATATATTTT
- | - | TRBJ2-3 | TRBV20-1 | CSARVKSTQYF | TGCAGTGCTAGAGTGAAGAGTACGCAGTATTTT
- | - | TRBJ2-5 | TRBV30 | CVWSTGLSTETQYF | TGTGTCTGGAGTACAGGACTCTCTACGGAGACCCAGTACTTC
once | - | TRBJ1-1 | TRBV11-2 | CASSLRRSGIEAFF | TGTGCCAGCAGCTTAAGAAGGTCTGGGATTGAAGCTTTCTTT
- | TRBD2 | TRBJ2-3 | TRBV5-1 | CASRAGGVQDTQYF | TGCGCCAGCAGGGCGGGAGGAGTTCAAGATACGCAGTATTTT
- | - | TRBJ2-6 | TRBV6-5 | CASRPRPSGANVLTF | TGTGCCAGCAGGCCACGACCCTCTGGGGCCAACGTCCTGACTTTC
- | - | TRBJ2-5 | TRBV7-8 | CASLRQEYQETQYF | TGTGCCAGCTTACGACAGGAATACCAAGAGACCCAGTACTTC
- | - | TRBJ1-4 | TRBV28 | CASIEGGAANEKLFF | TGTGCCAGCATCGAGGGGGGGGCAGCTAATGAAAAACTGTTTTTT
- | - | TRBJ1-5 | TRBV15 | CATSRVVTSSNQPQHF | TGTGCCACCAGCAGAGTAGTGACATCTAGCAATCAGCCCCAGCATTTT
- | - | TRBJ2-2 | TRBV19 | CATTRVSFPLNTGELFF | TGTGCCACAACGCGAGTTTCGTTTCCACTCAACACCGGGGAGCTGTTTTTT
- | TRBD2 | TRBJ2-1 | TRBV20-1 | CSASMPSGSSEQFF | TGCAGTGCTAGTATGCCTAGCGGGAGCTCTGAGCAGTTCTTC
- | TRBD2 | TRBJ2-3 | TRBV27 | CASSLRSSGRLLLPADTQYF | TGTGCCAGCAGTTTAAGGTCTAGCGGGAGGCTCTTACTCCCCGCAGATACGCAGTATTTT
- | - | TRBJ1-2 | TRBV7-2 | CASSLRSTVPYGYTF | TGTGCCAGCAGCTTACGTTCGACAGTTCCTTATGGCTACACCTTC